This is a list of T cell receptor beta chains from one sample in a study of T cells in Graves' hyperthyroidism and ophthalmopathy. MiXCR was run by TCRdb on the multiplex PCR reads, yielding one entry per CDR3 protein. The sample carries about half a million distinct CDR3 sequences, roughly 24% recorded once. Specimen: blood. The source of these receptors is a woman aged 30 to 39 with Graves' ophthalmopathy. Both conserved end residues are part of each CDR3. The D gene is left open where the match is weak. Not all rows give a size; the values are once, few, many and, for expanded clones, a class.

CDR3nt: TGTGCCAGCAGCCCCGTGCGGGAGAGCCACGAGCAGTACTTC
CDR3aa: CASSPVRESHEQYF
v_gene: TRBV7-2
abundance: NA
d_gene: TRBD2
j_gene: TRBJ2-7

CDR3nt: TGTGCCAGCGGGACCCGGGGAACCGGGGAGCTGTTTTTT
CDR3aa: CASGTRGTGELFF
v_gene: TRBV12-3/TRBV12-4
abundance: few
d_gene: NA
j_gene: TRBJ2-2

CDR3nt: TGCAGCGGTGAAACGATAGGTGGCAATCAGCCCCAGCATTTT
CDR3aa: CSGETIGGNQPQHF
v_gene: TRBV29-1
abundance: NA
d_gene: NA
j_gene: TRBJ1-5

CDR3nt: TGCGCCAGCAGGACTAGCGGGGGGGCGAAGACCCAGTACTTC
CDR3aa: CASRTSGGAKTQYF
v_gene: TRBV10-2
abundance: many
d_gene: TRBD2
j_gene: TRBJ2-5

CDR3nt: TGTGCCAGCAGCTTAGATCTAACAGGCTTTCAGCCCCAGCATTTT
CDR3aa: CASSLDLTGFQPQHF
v_gene: TRBV11-2
abundance: NA
d_gene: NA
j_gene: TRBJ1-5

CDR3nt: TGTGCCAGCGCTGGGTTGGCAGGGGGCAAATCCTATGGCTACACCTTC
CDR3aa: CASAGLAGGKSYGYTF
v_gene: TRBV9
abundance: many
d_gene: TRBD1
j_gene: TRBJ1-2

CDR3nt: TGTGCCAGTACCCAGACAGCATTGAACACTGAAGCTTTCTTT
CDR3aa: CASTQTALNTEAFF
v_gene: TRBV19
abundance: few
d_gene: NA
j_gene: TRBJ1-1

CDR3nt: TGTGCCAGCAGTTTAGGCGACTACCAAGAGACCCAGTACTTC
CDR3aa: CASSLGDYQETQYF
v_gene: TRBV28
abundance: many
d_gene: NA
j_gene: TRBJ2-5

CDR3nt: TGTGCCAGCAGTTACTCGTATGGCGGGGATTACTACGAGCAGTACTTC
CDR3aa: CASSYSYGGDYYEQYF
v_gene: TRBV6-2/TRBV6-3
abundance: many
d_gene: NA
j_gene: TRBJ2-7

CDR3nt: TGTGCCAGCAGTGAAGATGCTAGCGGGAGCACCGAGCAGTACTTC
CDR3aa: CASSEDASGSTEQYF
v_gene: TRBV6-1
abundance: NA
d_gene: TRBD2
j_gene: TRBJ2-7

CDR3nt: TGTGCCAGCAGCCAAGAGGGGGAGGTCCAGAACACCATATATTTT
CDR3aa: CASSQEGEVQNTIYF
v_gene: TRBV3-1
abundance: many
d_gene: NA
j_gene: TRBJ1-3

CDR3nt: TGTGCCAGCAGCCAGGTCTTGGGGGGGGCCCCAGAGACCCAGTACTTC
CDR3aa: CASSQVLGGAPETQYF
v_gene: TRBV4-2
abundance: many
d_gene: NA
j_gene: TRBJ2-5

CDR3nt: TGCGCCAGCAGCCTATCGATGGGGGATCAGCCCCAGCATTTT
CDR3aa: CASSLSMGDQPQHF
v_gene: TRBV4-1
abundance: many
d_gene: NA
j_gene: TRBJ1-5

CDR3nt: TGTGCCAGCAGCTACGGGACATCGGTCCACGAGCAGTACTTC
CDR3aa: CASSYGTSVHEQYF
v_gene: TRBV6-2/TRBV6-3
abundance: NA
d_gene: NA
j_gene: TRBJ2-7

CDR3nt: TGCAGTGCTAGTTCACGGGGGGATCCGTACCAAGAGACCCAGTACTTC
CDR3aa: CSASSRGDPYQETQYF
v_gene: TRBV20-1
abundance: NA
d_gene: TRBD2
j_gene: TRBJ2-5

CDR3nt: TGCGCCAGCAGCTACGACAGGGAATATGGCTACACCTTC
CDR3aa: CASSYDREYGYTF
v_gene: TRBV10-1
abundance: many
d_gene: TRBD1
j_gene: TRBJ1-2

CDR3nt: TGTGCCAGCAGCTTAGGCGTCAACACCGGGGAGCTGTTTTTT
CDR3aa: CASSLGVNTGELFF
v_gene: TRBV11-2
abundance: many
d_gene: NA
j_gene: TRBJ2-2

CDR3nt: TGTGCCAGCGGGACACTTGGCACCTTC
CDR3aa: CASGTLGTF
v_gene: TRBV19
abundance: NA
d_gene: NA
j_gene: TRBJ1-2

CDR3nt: TGTGCCAGCAGCGAGACAGGGGAAGACACTGAAGCTTTCTTT
CDR3aa: CASSETGEDTEAFF
v_gene: TRBV9
abundance: many
d_gene: TRBD1
j_gene: TRBJ1-1

CDR3nt: TGTGCCACCAGCAGAGATAAATCTAGCGGGGGGGCCCGGGAGACCCAGTACTTC
CDR3aa: CATSRDKSSGGARETQYF
v_gene: TRBV15
abundance: many
d_gene: TRBD2
j_gene: TRBJ2-5

CDR3nt: TGTGCCAGCAGTTTTAGGACAGGGCTGAACACCGGGGAGCTGTTTTTT
CDR3aa: CASSFRTGLNTGELFF
v_gene: TRBV6-5
abundance: many
d_gene: TRBD1
j_gene: TRBJ2-2

CDR3nt: TGTGCCAGCTTGACGGCAGTCTACAATGAGCAGTTCTTC
CDR3aa: CASLTAVYNEQFF
v_gene: TRBV2
abundance: many
d_gene: NA
j_gene: TRBJ2-1

CDR3nt: TGTGCCAGCAGTGAAAGGGGGAGGGGGCGCGAGAAGTCCGGGGAGCTGTTTTTT
CDR3aa: CASSERGRGREKSGELFF
v_gene: TRBV6-1
abundance: NA
d_gene: NA
j_gene: TRBJ2-2

CDR3nt: TGTGCCAGTAGTACGAGGCAGGGGCTGGACCCGTATGGCTACACCTTC
CDR3aa: CASSTRQGLDPYGYTF
v_gene: TRBV19
abundance: NA
d_gene: NA
j_gene: TRBJ1-2